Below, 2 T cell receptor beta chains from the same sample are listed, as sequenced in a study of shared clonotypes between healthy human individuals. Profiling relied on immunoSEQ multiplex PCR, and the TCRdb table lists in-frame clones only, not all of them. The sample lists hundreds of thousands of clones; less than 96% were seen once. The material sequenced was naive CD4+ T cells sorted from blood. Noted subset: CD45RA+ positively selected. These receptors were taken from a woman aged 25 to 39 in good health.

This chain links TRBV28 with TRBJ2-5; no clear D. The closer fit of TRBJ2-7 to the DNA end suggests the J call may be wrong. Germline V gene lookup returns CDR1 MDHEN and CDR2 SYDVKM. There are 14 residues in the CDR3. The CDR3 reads CASSFGQPTGEQYF. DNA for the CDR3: TGTGCCAGCAGTTTCGGGCAGCCGACGGGCGAGCAGTACTTC.

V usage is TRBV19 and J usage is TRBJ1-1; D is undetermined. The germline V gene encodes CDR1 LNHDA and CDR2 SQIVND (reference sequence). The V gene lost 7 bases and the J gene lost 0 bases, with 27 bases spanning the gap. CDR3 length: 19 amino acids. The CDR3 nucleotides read TGTGCCAGTATTGGTCTGGGTCAAACATCGGTCGGGCTGAACACTGAAGCTTTCTTT. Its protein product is CASIGLGQTSVGLNTEAFF.